The 13 T cell receptor beta chains presented below share a single source sample, sequenced in a study of T cell responses to AZD1222 COVID-19 vaccine. Only in-frame clones appear in the TCRdb table, and some are missing; sequencing was by immunoSEQ multiplex PCR. In the table there are 60,000 to 95,000 clones, more than 75% of which are singletons. The source was peripheral blood, collected 28 days after the second AZD1222 dose. These receptors all stem from an adult who received the AZD1222 COVID-19 vaccine.

The V call is TRBV3-1 (or the pseudogene TRBV3-2), the J call TRBJ1-6; D is unresolved. This CDR3 contains 12 residues. Germline assignment: CDR1 LGHDT and CDR2 YNNKEL (reference sequence). Trimming removed 0 bases at V and 10 bases at J, with 4 bases between. In DNA form, the CDR3 reads TGTGCCAGCAGCCAAGATCTGTCACCCCTCCACTTT. It specifies CASSQDLSPLHF.

CDR3 sequence reads: CASSPDYEQYF. The DNA for the CDR3 is TGTGCCAGCAGCCCTGACTACGAGCAGTACTTC. The chain has TRBV5-5 and TRBJ2-7; the D is unclear. V was trimmed by 4 bases and J by 3 bases, leaving 5 bases between them. The germline CDR1 and CDR2 sequences are SGHKS and YYEKEE (reference sequence). CDR3 size: 11 residues.

This clone was counted between two and nine times. The chain is built from TRBV10-3 and TRBJ1-2; D possibly corresponds to TRBD1 (5 bases). The V and J ends lost 11 bases and 6 bases respectively, with 13 bases between them. CDR3 size: 11 residues. Germline CDR1 reads ENHRY; CDR2 reads SYGVKD. CDR3 DNA: TGTGCCCTGGGCAGGGAGGATGGCTACACCTTC. This codes for CALGREDGYTF.

V and J are TRBV11-2 and TRBJ1-3, with D tentatively TRBD1 (5 bases). Trimming stripped 5 bases from V and 4 bases from J, with 12 bases between. This CDR3 is built from 14 residues. Germline V lookup: CDR1 SGHAT, CDR2 FQNNGV. The CDR3 sequence is CASSPAGPGNTIYF. As DNA, the CDR3 is TGTGCCAGCAGCCCCGCAGGGCCCGGAAACACCATATATTTT.

This clone was recorded once. The chain has TRBV10-3 and TRBJ2-3; 11 nucleotides agree with TRBD2. Trimming removed 6 bases from V and 0 bases from J; junction bases left unmatched: 17. Germline V gene data show CDR1 as ENHRY and CDR2 as SYGVKD. The CDR3 sequence is 20 residues long. CDR3 sequence: CAISPSISSGGFGSTDTQYF. The CDR3 DNA follows: TGTGCCATCAGCCCCTCGATTTCTAGCGGGGGGTTTGGGAGCACAGATACGCAGTATTTT.

The chain joins TRBV7-3 to TRBJ1-3; D gene ambiguous. Between the trimmed V and J ends, which lost 2 bases and 9 bases, there was a span of 11 bases. This CDR3 has 13 amino acids. The germline V gene has CDR1 SGHTA and CDR2 FQGTGA. Written as DNA, the CDR3 is TGTGCCAGCAGCTTACCCCATAGAGGCACCATATATTTT. This gives the protein CASSLPHRGTIYF.

The chain combines TRBV28 with TRBJ1-2; 8 bases align to TRBD1. J lost 4 bases, V lost 10 bases, and 8 bases had no gene match. The CDR3 spans 13 residues. Germline loops: CDR1 MDHEN, CDR2 SYDVKM. The CDR3 here is CAIMTGATYGYTF. CDR3 nucleotides: TGTGCCATCATGACAGGGGCCACCTATGGCTACACCTTC.

Within the sample, this clone is medium-sized (0.01 to 0.1%). The chain employs TRBV14 and TRBJ2-3; D may correspond to TRBD1 or TRBD2 (5 bases each). With 4 bases removed from V and 2 bases from J, the gap between germline ends came to 13 bases. The length of the CDR3 is 15 residues. CDR1 is SGHDN and CDR2 is FVKESK in the germline V gene. CDR3 sequence reads: CASSRGPVITDTQYF. The CDR3 coding sequence is TGTGCCAGCAGCCGGGGACCGGTAATCACAGATACGCAGTATTTT.

In this sample, this clone turned up once. The rearrangement uses TRBV11-3 and TRBJ1-3; D is unclear. The CDR3 sequence is 13 residues long. Trimming removed 5 bases at V and 7 bases at J, with 12 bases between. Per the germline V gene, CDR1 is SGHNT and CDR2 is YENEEA. This chain's CDR3 is CASSPSGANTIYF. In DNA form, the CDR3 reads TGTGCCAGCAGCCCTTCGGGTGCCAACACCATATATTTT.

The chain has TRBV7-8 and TRBJ2-5; D remains unclear. Trimming pared 5 bases from V and 4 bases from J, leaving 20 bases between. Germline-derived CDR1 and CDR2 are SGHVS and FQNEAQ. The CDR3 is 16 residues long. CDR3 DNA: TGTGCCAGCAGCCCAGCGTTGGCCCCGAGGCCAGAGACCCAGTACTTC. Its protein product is CASSPALAPRPETQYF.

The rearrangement joins TRBV29-1 to TRBJ2-5; TRBD1 matches at 12 bases. The CDR3 length is 14 residues. CDR1 and CDR2 (germline): SQVTM, ANQGSEA. J gave up 1 base and V 7 bases, and 4 bases lay outside the gene matches. CDR3 amino acids: CSGRDRGPQETQYF. In DNA form, the CDR3 reads TGCAGCGGCCGGGACAGGGGGCCCCAAGAGACCCAGTACTTC.

The chain recombines TRBV6-1 with TRBJ1-5; maybe TRBD1 (6 bases). The CDR3 has 13 amino acids. Germline CDR1 MNHNS, CDR2 SASEGT. Deletions cut 3 bases from V and 8 bases from J, with 11 bases between. The CDR3 region is CASSEGGVEPQHF. The CDR3, as DNA: TGTGCCAGCAGTGAGGGGGGCGTGGAGCCCCAGCATTTT.

The chain recombines TRBV19 with TRBJ1-2; 8 nucleotides agree with TRBD1. The CDR3 length is 14 residues. Germline V gives CDR1 LNHDA, CDR2 SQIVND (reference sequence). J was trimmed by 2 bases and V by 7 bases; bases with no gene match: 6. CDR3 in amino acids: CASTLGQGNYGYTF. The CDR3 DNA follows: TGTGCCAGTACCCTAGGACAGGGAAACTATGGCTACACCTTC.